This TCR beta chain appears in the sequencing data of a study of cytotoxic CD8 clonotypes in ibrutinib-treated CLL. This CDR3 is built from 14 residues. V lost 3 bases and J 3 bases, leaving 9 bases between the germline ends. Germline loops: CDR1 SGHTA, CDR2 FQGNSA. Only in-frame clones appear in the TCRdb table, and some are missing; sequencing was by immunoSEQ multiplex PCR. Of about 35,000 clones in the sample, roughly 50% are singletons; the top ten hold over 15%. The genes are TRBV7-2 and TRBJ2-1; D uncertain. The source was PBMCs, collected before ibrutinib treatment. The TCR comes from a human donor with chronic lymphocytic leukemia. CDR3 loop: CASSFPADYNEQFF. The CDR3 DNA reads as TGTGCCAGCAGCTTTCCGGCGGACTACAATGAGCAGTTCTTC. Full variable domain (remainder filled in from reference TRBV7-2 and TRBJ2-1): GAGVSQSPSNKVTEKGKDVELRCDPISGHTALYWYRQSLGQGLEFLIYFQGNSAPDKSGLPSDRFSAERTGGSVSTLTIQRTQQEDSAVYLCASSFPADYNEQFFGPGTRLTVL.